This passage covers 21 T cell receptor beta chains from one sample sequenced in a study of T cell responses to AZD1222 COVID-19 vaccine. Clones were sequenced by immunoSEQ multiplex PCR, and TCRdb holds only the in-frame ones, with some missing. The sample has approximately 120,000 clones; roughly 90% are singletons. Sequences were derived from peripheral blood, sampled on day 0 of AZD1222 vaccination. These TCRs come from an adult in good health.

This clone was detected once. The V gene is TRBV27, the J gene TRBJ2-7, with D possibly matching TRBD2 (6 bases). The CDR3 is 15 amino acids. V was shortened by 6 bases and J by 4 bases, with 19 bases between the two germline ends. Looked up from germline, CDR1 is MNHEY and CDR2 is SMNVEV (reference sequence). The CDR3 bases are TGTGCCAGCAGCTCGGGTTGGGGGGTAAATTACGAGCAGTACTTC. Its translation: CASSSGWGVNYEQYF.

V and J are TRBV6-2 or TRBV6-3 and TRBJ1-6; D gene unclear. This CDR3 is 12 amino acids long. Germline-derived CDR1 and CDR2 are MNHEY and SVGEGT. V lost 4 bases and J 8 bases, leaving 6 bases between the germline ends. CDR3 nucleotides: TGTGCCAGCAGTTTTCTCTATTCACCCCTCCACTTT. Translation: CASSFLYSPLHF.

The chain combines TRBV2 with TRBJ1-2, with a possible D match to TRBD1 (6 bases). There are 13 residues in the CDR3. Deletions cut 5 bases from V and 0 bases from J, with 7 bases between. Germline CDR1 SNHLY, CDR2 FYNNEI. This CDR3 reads CASSRTANYGYTF. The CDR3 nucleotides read TGTGCCAGCAGTAGGACAGCTAACTATGGCTACACCTTC.

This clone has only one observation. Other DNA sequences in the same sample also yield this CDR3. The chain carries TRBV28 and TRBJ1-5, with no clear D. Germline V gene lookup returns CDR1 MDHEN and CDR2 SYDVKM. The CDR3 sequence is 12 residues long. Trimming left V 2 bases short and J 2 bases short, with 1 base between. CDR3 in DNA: TGTGCCAGCAGTTTAGGCAATCAGCCCCAGCATTTT. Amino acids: CASSLGNQPQHF.

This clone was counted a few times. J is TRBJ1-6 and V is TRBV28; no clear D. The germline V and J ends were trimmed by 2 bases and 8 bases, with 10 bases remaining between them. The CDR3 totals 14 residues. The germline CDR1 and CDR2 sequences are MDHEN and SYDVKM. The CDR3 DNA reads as TGTGCCAGCAGTTTAAGGAGAGATCATTCACCCCTCCACTTT. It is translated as CASSLRRDHSPLHF.

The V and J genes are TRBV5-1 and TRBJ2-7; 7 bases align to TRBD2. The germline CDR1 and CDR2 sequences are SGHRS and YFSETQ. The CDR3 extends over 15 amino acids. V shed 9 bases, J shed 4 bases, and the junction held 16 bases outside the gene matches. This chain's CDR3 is CATSSLGGGGYEQYF. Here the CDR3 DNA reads TGCGCCACCTCCTCCCTGGGGGGGGGAGGTTACGAGCAGTACTTC.

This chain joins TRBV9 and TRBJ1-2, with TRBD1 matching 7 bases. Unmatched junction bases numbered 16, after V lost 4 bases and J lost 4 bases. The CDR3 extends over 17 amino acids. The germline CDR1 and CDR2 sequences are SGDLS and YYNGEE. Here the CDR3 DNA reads TGTGCCAGCAGCCTACCCCGGGACAGCAACTCCTTCTATGGCTACACCTTC. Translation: CASSLPRDSNSFYGYTF.

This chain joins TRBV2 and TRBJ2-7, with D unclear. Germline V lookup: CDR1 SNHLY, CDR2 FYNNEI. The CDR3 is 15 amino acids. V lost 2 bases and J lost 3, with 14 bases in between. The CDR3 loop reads CASSESAARLYEQYF. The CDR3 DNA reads TGTGCCAGCAGTGAAAGCGCAGCTCGCCTCTACGAGCAGTACTTC.

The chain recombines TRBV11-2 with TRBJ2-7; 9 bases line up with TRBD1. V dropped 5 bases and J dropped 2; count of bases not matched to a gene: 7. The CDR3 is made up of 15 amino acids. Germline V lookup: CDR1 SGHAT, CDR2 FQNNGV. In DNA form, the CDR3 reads TGTGCCAGCAGCCCAGGTGGGACAGGGACCTACGAGCAGTACTTC. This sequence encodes CASSPGGTGTYEQYF.

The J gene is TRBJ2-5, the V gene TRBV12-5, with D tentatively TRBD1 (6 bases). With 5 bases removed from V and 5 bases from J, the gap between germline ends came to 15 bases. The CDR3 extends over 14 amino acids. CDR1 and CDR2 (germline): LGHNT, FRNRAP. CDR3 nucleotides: TGTGCTAGTGGTACGGACACAGGGAAGGAGACCCAGTACTTC. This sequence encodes CASGTDTGKETQYF. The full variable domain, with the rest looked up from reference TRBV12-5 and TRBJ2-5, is DARVTQTPRHKVTEMGQEVTMRCQPILGHNTVFWYRQTMMQGLELLAYFRNRAPLDDSGMPKDRFSAEMPDATLATLKIQPSEPRDSAVYFCASGTDTGKETQYFGPGTRLLVL.

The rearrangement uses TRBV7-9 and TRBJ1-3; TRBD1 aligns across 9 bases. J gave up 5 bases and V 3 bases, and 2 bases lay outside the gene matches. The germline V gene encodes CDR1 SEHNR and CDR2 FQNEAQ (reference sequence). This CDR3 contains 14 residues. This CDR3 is CASSFGTGRNTIYF. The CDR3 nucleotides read TGTGCCAGCAGCTTTGGGACAGGGAGAAACACCATATATTTT.

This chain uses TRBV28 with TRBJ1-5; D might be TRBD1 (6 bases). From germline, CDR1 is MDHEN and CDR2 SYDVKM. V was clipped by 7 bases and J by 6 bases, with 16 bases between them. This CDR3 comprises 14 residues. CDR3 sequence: CASNPSPGAQPQHF. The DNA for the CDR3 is TGTGCCAGCAACCCCAGCCCGGGGGCTCAGCCCCAGCATTTT.

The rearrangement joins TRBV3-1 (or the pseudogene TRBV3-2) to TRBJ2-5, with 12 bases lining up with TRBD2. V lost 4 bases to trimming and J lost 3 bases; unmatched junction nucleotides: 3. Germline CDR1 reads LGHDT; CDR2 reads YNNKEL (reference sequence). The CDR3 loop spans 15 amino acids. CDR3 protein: CASSPWTSGKETQYF. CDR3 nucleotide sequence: TGTGCCAGCAGCCCCTGGACTAGCGGGAAAGAGACCCAGTACTTC.

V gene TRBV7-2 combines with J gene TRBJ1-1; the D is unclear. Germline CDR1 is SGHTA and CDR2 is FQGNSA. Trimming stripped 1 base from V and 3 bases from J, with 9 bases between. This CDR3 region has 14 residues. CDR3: CASSLDRFYTEAFF. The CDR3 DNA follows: TGTGCCAGCAGCTTAGATCGGTTTTACACTGAAGCTTTCTTT.

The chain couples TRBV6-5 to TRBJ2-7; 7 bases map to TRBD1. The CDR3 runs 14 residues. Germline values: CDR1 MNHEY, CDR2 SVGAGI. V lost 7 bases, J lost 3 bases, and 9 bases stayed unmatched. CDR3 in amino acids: CASNPTGPRYEQYF. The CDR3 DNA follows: TGTGCCAGCAACCCGACAGGGCCTCGCTACGAGCAGTACTTC.

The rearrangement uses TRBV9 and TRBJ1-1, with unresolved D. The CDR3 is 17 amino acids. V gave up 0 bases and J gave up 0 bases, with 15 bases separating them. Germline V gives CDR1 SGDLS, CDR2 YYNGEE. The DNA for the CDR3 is TGTGCCAGCAGCGTAGAACCTCAGGAGAACTTGAACACTGAAGCTTTCTTT. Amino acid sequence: CASSVEPQENLNTEAFF.

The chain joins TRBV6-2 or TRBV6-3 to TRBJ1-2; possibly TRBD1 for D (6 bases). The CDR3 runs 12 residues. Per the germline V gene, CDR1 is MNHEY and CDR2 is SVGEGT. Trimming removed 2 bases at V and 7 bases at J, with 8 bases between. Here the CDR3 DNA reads TGTGCCAGCAGTTACACAGGGAGTGGCTACACCTTC. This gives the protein CASSYTGSGYTF.

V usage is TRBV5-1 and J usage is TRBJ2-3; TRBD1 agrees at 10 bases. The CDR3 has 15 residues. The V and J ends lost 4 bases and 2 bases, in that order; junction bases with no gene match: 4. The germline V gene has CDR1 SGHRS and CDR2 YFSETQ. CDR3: CASSRGQGITDTQYF. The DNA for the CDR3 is TGCGCCAGCAGCCGGGGACAGGGGATCACAGATACGCAGTATTTT.

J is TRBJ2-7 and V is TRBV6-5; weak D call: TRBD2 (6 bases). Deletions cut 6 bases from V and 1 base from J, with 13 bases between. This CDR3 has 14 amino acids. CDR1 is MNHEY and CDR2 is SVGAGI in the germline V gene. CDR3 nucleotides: TGTGCCAGCAGCAAAGGAGGGGTTTCCTACGAGCAGTACTTC. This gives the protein CASSKGGVSYEQYF.

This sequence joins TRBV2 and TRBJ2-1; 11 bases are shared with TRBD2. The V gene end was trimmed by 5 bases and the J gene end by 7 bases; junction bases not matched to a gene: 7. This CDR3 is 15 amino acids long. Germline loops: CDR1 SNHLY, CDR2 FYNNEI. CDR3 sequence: CASSSRLAGLNEQFF. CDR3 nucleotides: TGTGCCAGCAGTTCACGACTAGCGGGACTAAATGAGCAGTTCTTC. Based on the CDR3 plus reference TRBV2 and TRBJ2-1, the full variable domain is EPEVTQTPSHQVTQMGQEVILRCVPISNHLYFYWYRQILGQKVEFLVSFYNNEISEKSEIFDDQFSVERPDGSNFTLKIRSTKLEDSAMYFCASSSRLAGLNEQFFGPGTRLTVL.

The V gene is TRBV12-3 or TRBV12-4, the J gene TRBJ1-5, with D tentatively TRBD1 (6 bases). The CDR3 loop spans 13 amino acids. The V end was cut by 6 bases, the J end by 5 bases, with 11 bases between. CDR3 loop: CASRVDSYQPQHF. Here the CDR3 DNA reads TGTGCCAGCAGGGTGGACAGTTATCAGCCCCAGCATTTT.